This TCR beta chain was observed in a study of blood T cell repertoires in COVID-19. Looking at the study overall: The United States, Italy and Spain supplied acute and convalescent COVID-19 samples.

Here immunoSEQ multiplex PCR was the method, and the copy in TCRdb shows in-frame clones only, minus some. The sample records about 190,000 clones, around 80% being singletons. The source of this sequence is a man aged 25 to 45 with active or convalescent COVID-19. Specimen: peripheral blood.

The CDR3 sequence is CAISGPPTSGANTGELFF. In DNA, the CDR3 is TGTGCCATCAGCGGCCCTCCGACTAGCGGGGCGAACACCGGGGAGCTGTTTTTT. The chain uses TRBV10-3 and TRBJ2-2; 11 bases map to TRBD2. V was pared by 6 bases and J by 0 bases, with 9 bases of the junction left unmatched. Germline CDR1 is ENHRY and CDR2 is SYGVKD. There are 18 residues in the CDR3.